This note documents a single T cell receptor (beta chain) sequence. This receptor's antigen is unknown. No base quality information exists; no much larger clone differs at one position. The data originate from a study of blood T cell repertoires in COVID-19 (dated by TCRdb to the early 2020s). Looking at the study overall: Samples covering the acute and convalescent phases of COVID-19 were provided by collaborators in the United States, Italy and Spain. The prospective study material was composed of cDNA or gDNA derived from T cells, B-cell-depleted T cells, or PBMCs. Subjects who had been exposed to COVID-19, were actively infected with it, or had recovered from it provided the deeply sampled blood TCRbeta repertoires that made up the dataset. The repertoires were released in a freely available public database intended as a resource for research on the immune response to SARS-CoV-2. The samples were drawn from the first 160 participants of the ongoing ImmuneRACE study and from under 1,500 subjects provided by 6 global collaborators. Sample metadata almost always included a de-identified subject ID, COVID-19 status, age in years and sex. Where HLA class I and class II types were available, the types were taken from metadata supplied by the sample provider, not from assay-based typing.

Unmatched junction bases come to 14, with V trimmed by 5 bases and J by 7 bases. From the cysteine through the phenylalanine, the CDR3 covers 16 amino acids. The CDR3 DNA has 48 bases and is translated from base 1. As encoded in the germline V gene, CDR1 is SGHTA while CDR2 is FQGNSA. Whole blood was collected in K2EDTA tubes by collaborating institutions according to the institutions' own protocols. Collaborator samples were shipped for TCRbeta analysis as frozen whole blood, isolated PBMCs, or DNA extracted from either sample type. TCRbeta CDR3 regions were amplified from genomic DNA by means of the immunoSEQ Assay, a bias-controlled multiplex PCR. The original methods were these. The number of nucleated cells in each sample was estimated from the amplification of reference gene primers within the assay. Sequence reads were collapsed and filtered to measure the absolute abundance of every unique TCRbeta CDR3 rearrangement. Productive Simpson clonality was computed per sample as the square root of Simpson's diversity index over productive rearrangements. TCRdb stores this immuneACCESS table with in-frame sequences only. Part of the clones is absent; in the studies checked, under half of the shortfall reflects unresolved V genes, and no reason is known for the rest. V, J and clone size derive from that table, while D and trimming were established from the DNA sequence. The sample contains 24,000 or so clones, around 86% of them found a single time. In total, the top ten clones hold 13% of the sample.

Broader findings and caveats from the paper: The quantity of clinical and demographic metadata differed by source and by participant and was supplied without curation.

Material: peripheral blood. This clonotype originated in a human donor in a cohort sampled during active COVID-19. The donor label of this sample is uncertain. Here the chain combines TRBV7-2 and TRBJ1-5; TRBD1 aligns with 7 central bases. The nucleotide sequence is TGTGCCAGCAGCAGCCAGACAGGGTCACCGTTACAGCCCCAGCATTTT. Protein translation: CASSSQTGSPLQPQHF.